The clone carrying this T cell receptor beta chain occurred many times. Its antigen is not identified. TCR cDNA, made by 5'RACE template switching, carried an added universal primer site and UMIs. TCRdb reprocessed the 5' RACE reads via MiXCR and lists one record per CDR3 protein. The repertoire includes about 150,000 distinct CDR3 sequences, 6.2% of them detected once, and under 3% sits in the top ten. The sample is drawn from a study of T cells after yellow fever vaccination. At the level of the study: SMART-Seq v4 Ultra Low Input served to prepare low-cell-number fractions.

Points from the study as a whole: Across the CD4 and CD8 compartments, a small share of clonotypes was present in both.

The CDR3 covers 14 residues. The junction had 10 bases not matched to a gene; V was cut back by 7 bases and J by 7 bases. Germline values: CDR1 SGHRS, CDR2 YFSETQ. The sequencing used CD4+ T cells sorted from PBMCs, collected on the day of the first yellow fever vaccination. The chain recombines TRBV5-1 with TRBJ2-2; 7 bases are shared with TRBD1. This TCR was sampled from a man between 18 and 35 years old who received the YFV17D yellow fever vaccine. This CDR3 reads CASHTRGSVGELFF. The CDR3 nucleotides read TGCGCCAGCCACACCAGGGGGTCGGTCGGGGAGCTGTTTTTT.